A single sample gave rise to the 14 T cell receptor beta chains below, sequenced in a study of control samples from healthy donors and cancer patients. Clones were read by immunoSEQ multiplex PCR, and TCRdb kept only the in-frame ones, dropping some. Seen here are under 80,000 clones, over 85% observed once, and the top ten hold roughly 1.2%. The specimen sequenced was PBMCs. All receptors come from a middle-aged woman with lung cancer.

The chain is built from TRBV11-2 and TRBJ2-7, with TRBD1 matching over 8 bases. The germline gives CDR1 SGHAT, CDR2 FQNNGV. The CDR3 is 14 residues long. J gave up 7 bases and V 5 bases, and 10 bases lay outside the gene matches. The CDR3 DNA sequence: TGTGCCAGCAGCCGACGGACAGGGCCTCTGGAGCAGTACTTC. Translating gives CASSRRTGPLEQYF.

This sequence joins TRBV5-4 and TRBJ1-1; 7 bases map to TRBD1. V lost 4 bases and J lost 1; bases outside the gene matches: 7. The CDR3 has 15 residues. CDR1 and CDR2 (germline): SGHNT, YYREEE (reference sequence). CDR3 sequence reads: CASSPQGDRNTEAFF. The DNA of the CDR3 is TGTGCCAGCAGCCCCCAGGGGGACAGGAACACTGAAGCTTTCTTT.

The V call is TRBV6-1, the J call TRBJ1-1, with a weak D call TRBD1 (5 bases). Trimming shortened V by 1 base and J by 3 bases, and 18 bases separated the two germline ends. Looked up from germline, CDR1 is MNHNS and CDR2 is SASEGT. The CDR3 spans 17 residues. The CDR3 sequence: CASSEEGQGQWDTEAFF. The DNA for the CDR3 is TGTGCCAGCAGTGAAGAGGGGCAGGGTCAGTGGGACACTGAAGCTTTCTTT.

J is TRBJ2-3 and V is TRBV5-1; 12 positions agree with TRBD2. Losses at the gene ends were 4 bases for V and 1 base for J; bases not matched to a gene: 7. The V gene's germline CDR1 is SGHRS and CDR2 YFSETQ. There are 17 residues in the CDR3. The CDR3 loop is CASSRLAGEPGTDTQYF. The DNA for the CDR3 is TGCGCCAGCAGCCGACTAGCGGGGGAGCCGGGCACAGATACGCAGTATTTT.

The chain links TRBV29-1 to TRBJ1-2, with 7 bases matching TRBD1. J gave up 4 bases and V 4 bases, and 9 bases lay outside the gene matches. Per germline, CDR1 SQVTM and CDR2 ANQGSEA. This CDR3 comprises 14 residues. This CDR3 is CSVARQGESYGYTF. In nucleotides, the CDR3 is TGCAGCGTTGCACGACAGGGAGAAAGCTATGGCTACACCTTC. The variable domain in full, with the rest retrieved from reference TRBV29-1 and TRBJ1-2, is SAVISQKPSRDICQRGTSLTIQCQVDSQVTMMFWYRQQPGQSLTLIATANQGSEATYESGFVIDKFPISRPNLTFSTLTVSNMSPEDSSIYLCSVARQGESYGYTFGSGTRLTVV.

The CDR3 reads CASKNVRDRGYEQYF. The CDR3 nucleotides are TGTGCCAGCAAAAATGTCCGGGACAGGGGATACGAGCAGTACTTC. The gene calls are TRBV27 and TRBJ2-7; TRBD1 matches at 10 bases. This CDR3 region has 15 residues. Germline CDR1 and CDR2: MNHEY and SMNVEV (reference sequence). J lost 4 bases, V lost 7 bases, and 10 bases had no gene match.

The rearrangement links TRBV30 to TRBJ1-1, with 9 bases fitting TRBD1. The CDR3 has 13 amino acids. V was clipped by 4 bases and J by 5 bases; unmatched bases: 5. Germline V gives CDR1 GTSNPN, CDR2 SVGIG (reference sequence). The CDR3 DNA reads as TGTGCCTGGATGGGGACAGGGAAGACTGAAGCTTTCTTT. This sequence encodes CAWMGTGKTEAFF.

V gene TRBV28 combines with J gene TRBJ2-3; maybe TRBD2 (5 bases). CDR1 and CDR2 from the germline V gene are MDHEN and SYDVKM. The CDR3 runs 18 residues. Deletions cut 5 bases from V and 3 bases from J, with 24 bases between. CDR3 in DNA: TGTGCCAGCAGTAGTCCCCGAAATGGGCTTACTAGTACAGATACGCAGTATTTT. Residues: CASSSPRNGLTSTDTQYF.

The chain combines TRBV27 with TRBJ1-4, with D hard to call. The CDR3 length is 15 residues. V was pared by 1 base and J by 2 bases, with 8 bases between. CDR1 and CDR2 (germline): MNHEY, SMNVEV (reference sequence). The CDR3 sequence: CASSLLSATNEKLFF. The CDR3 coding sequence is TGTGCCAGCAGTTTATTATCTGCGACTAATGAAAAACTGTTTTTT. Variable domain in full (rest from reference TRBV27 and TRBJ1-4): EAQVTQNPRYLITVTGKKLTVTCSQNMNHEYMSWYRQDPGLGLRQIYYSMNVEVTDKGDVPEGYKVSRKEKRNFPLILESPSPNQTSLYFCASSLLSATNEKLFFGSGTQLSVL.

The chain combines TRBV7-2 with TRBJ1-2; D might be TRBD1 (5 bases). Germline-derived CDR1 and CDR2 are SGHTA and FQGNSA. V was pared by 5 bases and J by 7 bases, with 20 bases between. This CDR3 spans 15 amino acids. The CDR3 nucleotides are TGTGCCAGCAGCCTAGGTCTCGGCAGGGCGGCTGGCTACACCTTC. Translating gives CASSLGLGRAAGYTF.

This chain connects TRBV10-3 to TRBJ2-5, with 9 bases lining up with TRBD1. V shed 6 bases and J 4 bases; nucleotides not matched to a gene: 15. CDR1 and CDR2 from the germline V gene are ENHRY and SYGVKD. The CDR3 has 17 residues. CDR3 amino acids: CAISSAVDRGLLETQYF. Here the CDR3 DNA reads TGTGCCATCAGCTCTGCAGTGGACAGGGGATTGTTAGAGACCCAGTACTTC.

The chain links TRBV6-5 to TRBJ2-7; 9 nucleotides align to TRBD1. This CDR3 is built from 13 residues. In germline, CDR1 is MNHEY, CDR2 SVGAGI. V gave up 7 bases and J gave up 6 bases; unmatched junction bases: 7. The CDR3 DNA follows: TGTGCCAGCATCTGGGACAGGGTCTCCGAGCAGTACTTC. Amino acid sequence: CASIWDRVSEQYF.

The chain is built from TRBV18 and TRBJ2-1, with 8 positions matching TRBD1. The CDR3 runs to 15 residues. V gave up 3 bases and J gave up 5 bases; unmatched junction bases: 6. The germline CDR1 and CDR2 sequences are KGHSH and LQKENI. The chain's CDR3 is CASSPQQGVHNEQFF. The CDR3 region has the DNA TGTGCCAGCTCACCCCAACAGGGGGTCCACAATGAGCAGTTCTTC.

By share, this clone counts as medium-sized (0.01 to 0.1%). This chain links TRBV19 with TRBJ2-2; D not certain. V was cut by 5 bases and J by 6 bases, with 10 bases left in between. Germline V gene sequence: CDR1 LNHDA, CDR2 SQIVND (reference sequence). The CDR3 loop spans 13 amino acids. The CDR3 nucleotides are TGTGCCAGTAGTCCTTTTAGATCCGGGGAGCTGTTTTTT. It codes for CASSPFRSGELFF.